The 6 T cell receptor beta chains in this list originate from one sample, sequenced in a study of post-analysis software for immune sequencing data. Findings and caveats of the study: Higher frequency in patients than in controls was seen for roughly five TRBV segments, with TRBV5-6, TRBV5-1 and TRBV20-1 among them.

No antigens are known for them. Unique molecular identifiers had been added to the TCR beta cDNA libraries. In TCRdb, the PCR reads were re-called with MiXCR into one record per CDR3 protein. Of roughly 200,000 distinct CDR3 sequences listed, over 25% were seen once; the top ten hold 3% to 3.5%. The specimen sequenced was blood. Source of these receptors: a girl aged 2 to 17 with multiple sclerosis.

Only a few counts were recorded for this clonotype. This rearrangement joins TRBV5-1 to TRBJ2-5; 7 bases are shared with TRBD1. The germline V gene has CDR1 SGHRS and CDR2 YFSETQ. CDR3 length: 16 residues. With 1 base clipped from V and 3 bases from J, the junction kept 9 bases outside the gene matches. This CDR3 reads CASSLLGGVGEETQYF. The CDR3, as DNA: TGCGCCAGCAGCTTGTTAGGGGGCGTTGGTGAAGAGACCCAGTACTTC.

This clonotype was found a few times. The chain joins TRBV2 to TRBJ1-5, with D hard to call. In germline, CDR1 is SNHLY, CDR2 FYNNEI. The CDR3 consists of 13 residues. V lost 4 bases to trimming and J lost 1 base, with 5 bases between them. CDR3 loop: CASSGESNQPQHF. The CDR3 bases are TGTGCCAGCAGTGGTGAAAGCAATCAGCCCCAGCATTTT.

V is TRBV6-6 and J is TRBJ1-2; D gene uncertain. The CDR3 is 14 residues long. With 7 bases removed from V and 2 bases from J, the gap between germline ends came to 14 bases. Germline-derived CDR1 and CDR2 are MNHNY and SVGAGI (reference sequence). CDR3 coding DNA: TGTGCCAGCACCCATCCCGGAGGGAACTATGGCTACACCTTC. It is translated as CASTHPGGNYGYTF.

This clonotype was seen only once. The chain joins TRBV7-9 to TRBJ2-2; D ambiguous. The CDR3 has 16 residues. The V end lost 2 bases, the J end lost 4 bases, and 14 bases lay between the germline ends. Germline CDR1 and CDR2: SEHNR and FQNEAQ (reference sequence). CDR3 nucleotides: TGTGCCAGCAGCTTAAAGTCGGGTCAGGCCACCGGGGAGCTGTTTTTT. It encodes CASSLKSGQATGELFF.

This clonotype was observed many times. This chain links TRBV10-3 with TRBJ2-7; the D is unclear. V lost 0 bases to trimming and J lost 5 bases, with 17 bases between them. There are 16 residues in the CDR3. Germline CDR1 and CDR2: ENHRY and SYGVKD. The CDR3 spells CAISESAAAQFDEQYF. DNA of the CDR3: TGTGCCATCAGTGAGTCGGCGGCGGCACAGTTCGACGAGCAGTACTTC.

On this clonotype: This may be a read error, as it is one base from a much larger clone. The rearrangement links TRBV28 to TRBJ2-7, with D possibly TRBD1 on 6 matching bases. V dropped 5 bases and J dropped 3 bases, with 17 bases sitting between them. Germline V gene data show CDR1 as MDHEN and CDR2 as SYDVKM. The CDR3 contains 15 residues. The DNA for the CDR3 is TGTGCCAGCAGTCCCAGGGGAGCGGACCACTACGAGCAGTACTTC. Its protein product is CASSPRGADHYEQYF.